Detailed here is one T cell receptor (beta chain). Its antigen is as yet unknown. RNA transcripts gave rise to amplified TCR beta CDR3 regions. The study used the HTBI primer set for a first-round RT-PCR of the TCR CDR3. TCRdb recomputed calls from the multiplex PCR reads with MiXCR, one row per CDR3 protein. The sample has more than 500,000 distinct CDR3 sequences; roughly 14% are singletons. These data originate in a study of T cells in Graves' hyperthyroidism and ophthalmopathy. This sample holds PBMCs from roughly 10 ml fresh peripheral blood. Study results and caveats: Ophthalmopathy was model-predicted a median roughly six months pre-onset. Expanded thyroid clonotypes (above 0.001) were mostly also found in blood.

The sequencing sample was made of blood. This sequence originates from a woman in her forties with Graves' ophthalmopathy.

CDR3 in amino acids: CSVEVLGETQYF. The CDR3 DNA is TGCAGCGTTGAGGTTCTGGGGGAGACCCAGTACTTC. The rearrangement uses TRBV29-1 and TRBJ2-5; D is undetermined. The CDR3 length is 12 residues. Germline-derived CDR1 and CDR2 are SQVTM and ANQGSEA. Trimming took 3 bases from V and 5 from J, leaving 10 bases between them.